The 22 T cell receptor beta chains below come from one sample, sequenced in a study of CD8+ T cells in alopecia areata. RNA extraction was followed by reverse transcription into cDNA, which acted as the sequencing template. Using immunoSEQ multiplex PCR, the repertoire was profiled, and TCRdb retains in-frame clones only, with some absent. The table has 100,000 to 150,000 clones, 40% to 55% seen once. The sequenced material came from NKG2D-low CD8+ T cells sorted from blood. These receptors originate from a human donor with alopecia areata.

This chain connects TRBV5-4 to TRBJ2-2; maybe TRBD2 (6 bases). CDR3 length: 13 residues. V was trimmed by 4 bases and J by 8 bases, leaving 12 bases between them. Germline values: CDR1 SGHNT, CDR2 YYREEE (reference sequence). CDR3 in DNA: TGTGCCAGCAGCGCGGGATTAACGGGGGAGCTGTTTTTT. Translating it yields CASSAGLTGELFF.

The DNA of the CDR3 is TGTGCCAGCAGTGTAAAACCAGTTGGCACCGGGGAGCTGTTTTTT. Its protein product is CASSVKPVGTGELFF. This chain uses TRBV2 with TRBJ2-2; unclear D gene. Germline V gene sequence: CDR1 SNHLY, CDR2 FYNNEI. CDR3 length: 15 amino acids. V shed 4 bases and J shed 4 bases, with 13 bases lying between them.

This clone turned up a few times. The chain couples TRBV29-1 to TRBJ2-5, with D possibly being TRBD2 (6 bases). CDR1 and CDR2 (germline): SQVTM, ANQGSEA. The CDR3 totals 14 residues. Trimming removed 7 bases at V and 2 bases at J, with 17 bases between. CDR3 DNA sequence: TGCAGCGCTATACTCGCAGGGAGGCAAGAGACCCAGTACTTC. Its translation is CSAILAGRQETQYF.

The rearrangement uses TRBV6-5 and TRBJ1-5; no firm D call. Trimming took 7 bases from V and 5 from J, leaving 12 bases between them. Germline V gene data show CDR1 as MNHEY and CDR2 as SVGAGI. There are 13 residues in the CDR3. In nucleotides, the CDR3 is TGTGCCAGCAACTCATTCGATGATCAGCCCCAGCATTTT. Amino acid sequence: CASNSFDDQPQHF.

The chain combines TRBV5-6 with TRBJ2-7; 7 bases align to TRBD1. This CDR3 comprises 14 residues. CDR1 and CDR2 from the germline V gene are SGHDT and YYEEEE. The trim removed 3 bases at V and 1 base at J, leaving 4 bases unmatched. The CDR3 reads CASSYDRESYEQYF. The CDR3 DNA follows: TGTGCCAGCAGCTACGACAGGGAGTCCTACGAGCAGTACTTC.

This chain links TRBV30 with TRBJ2-1; tentative D call: TRBD2 (7 bases). Trimming stripped 7 bases from V and 2 bases from J, with 18 bases between. From germline, CDR1 is GTSNPN and CDR2 SVGIG (reference sequence). The CDR3 consists of 15 residues. The chain's CDR3 is CAFPLGGGPYNEQFF. CDR3 nucleotides: TGTGCCTTCCCTTTAGGGGGGGGCCCCTACAATGAGCAGTTCTTC.

The gene calls are TRBV5-1 and TRBJ2-7; 10 positions match TRBD1. V shed 2 bases and J 6 bases; nucleotides not matched to a gene: 17. The CDR3 sequence is 18 residues long. Germline V lookup: CDR1 SGHRS, CDR2 YFSETQ. The CDR3 loop reads CASSLMGTGDLRGVEQYF. The CDR3 DNA sequence: TGCGCCAGCAGCTTAATGGGGACAGGGGACCTTCGGGGGGTCGAGCAGTACTTC.

The V call is TRBV29-1, the J call TRBJ2-6, with D hard to call. The V gene lost 3 bases and the J gene lost 0 bases, with 9 bases spanning the gap. The germline gives CDR1 SQVTM, CDR2 ANQGSEA. The CDR3 is 15 amino acids. The chain's CDR3 is CSVDGTDSGANVLTF. The CDR3 nucleotides read TGCAGCGTTGATGGCACTGACTCTGGGGCCAACGTCCTGACTTTC.

This chain uses TRBV30 with TRBJ2-7; D remains ambiguous. The CDR3 runs to 13 residues. With 1 base removed from V and 0 bases from J, the gap between germline ends came to 7 bases. The germline V gene has CDR1 GTSNPN and CDR2 SVGIG (reference sequence). The CDR3 sequence is CAWSASSSYEQYF. CDR3 nucleotide sequence: TGTGCCTGGAGTGCTTCTAGCTCCTACGAGCAGTACTTC.

This clone was seen just once. This sequence joins TRBV5-6 and TRBJ2-6, with D hard to call. Germline loops: CDR1 SGHDT, CDR2 YYEEEE. Trimming removed 0 bases at V and 0 bases at J, with 4 bases between. This CDR3 comprises 15 residues. The CDR3 sequence is CASSLGSSGANVLTF. The CDR3 coding sequence is TGTGCCAGCAGCTTGGGCAGCTCTGGGGCCAACGTCCTGACTTTC.

In this sample, this clone turned up a few times. The chain carries TRBV29-1 and TRBJ2-6; 10 positions agree with TRBD1. Unmatched junction bases numbered 13, after V lost 8 bases and J lost 0 bases. Germline assignment: CDR1 SQVTM and CDR2 ANQGSEA. This CDR3 has 18 amino acids. CDR3 nucleotides: TGCAGCTCCTACGATGGGACAGGGGACCCCTCTGGGGCCAACGTCCTGACTTTC. This encodes CSSYDGTGDPSGANVLTF.

The chain links TRBV7-9 to TRBJ1-2; D call uncertain. V shed 1 base and J shed 8 bases, with 11 bases lying between them. Per germline, CDR1 SEHNR and CDR2 FQNEAQ (reference sequence). CDR3 length equals 13 residues. The CDR3 spells CASSLVLEDGYTF. The CDR3 coding sequence is TGTGCCAGCAGCTTAGTACTGGAAGACGGCTACACCTTC.

This chain uses TRBV7-9 with TRBJ2-1, with D maybe TRBD1 (5 bases). V lost 4 bases, J lost 5 bases, and 15 bases lay in between. The CDR3 loop spans 15 amino acids. Per germline, CDR1 SEHNR and CDR2 FQNEAQ (reference sequence). The CDR3 region has the DNA TGTGCCAGCAGCTCAACCTCAGACAGCCACAATGAGCAGTTCTTC. Translating gives CASSSTSDSHNEQFF.

The chain uses TRBV30 and TRBJ2-7; D might be TRBD1 or TRBD2, each matching 5 bases. CDR3 size: 12 residues. Germline V gene lookup returns CDR1 GTSNPN and CDR2 SVGIG (reference sequence). Between the trimmed V and J ends, which lost 7 bases and 2 bases, there was a span of 12 bases. The CDR3 sequence: CAFDGDPYEQYF. Here the CDR3 DNA reads TGTGCCTTTGATGGGGACCCCTACGAGCAGTACTTC. Supplemented by reference TRBV30 and TRBJ2-7, the full variable domain reads SQTIHQWPATLVQPVGSPLSLECTVEGTSNPNLYWYRQAAGRGLQLLFYSVGIGQISSEVPQNLSASRPQDRQFILSSKKLLLSDSGFYLCAFDGDPYEQYFGPGTRLTVT.

The J gene is TRBJ2-7, the V gene TRBV28; D uncertain. The CDR3 covers 16 residues. Germline V CDR1 and CDR2: MDHEN, SYDVKM. Trimming removed 5 bases at V and 4 bases at J, with 21 bases between. CDR3 DNA: TGTGCCAGCAGTCTCCCCAACGGCTCGGCGATATACGAGCAGTACTTC. This sequence encodes CASSLPNGSAIYEQYF.

The chain links TRBV29-1 to TRBJ1-1, with D maybe TRBD1 (6 bases). The CDR3 totals 14 residues. Trimming took 7 bases from V and 5 from J, leaving 20 bases between them. CDR1 is SQVTM, CDR2 ANQGSEA, per germline. CDR3 sequence (DNA): TGCAGCGCCCAAGGGGGGGGGCCTGGAACTGAAGCTTTCTTT. Translated, it gives CSAQGGGPGTEAFF.

The chain couples TRBV28 to TRBJ2-3; 9 nucleotides line up with TRBD2. V shed 8 bases, J shed 6 bases, and the junction held 3 bases outside the gene matches. CDR3 size: 12 residues. Germline CDR1 reads MDHEN; CDR2 reads SYDVKM. In DNA form, the CDR3 reads TGTGCCAGCTGCGGGGGGGCGGATACGCAGTATTTT. It specifies CASCGGADTQYF.

This clone was detected only a few times. This chain joins TRBV29-1 and TRBJ2-5; D unclear. This CDR3 is built from 12 residues. V was cut by 3 bases and J by 5 bases, with 10 bases left in between. The germline gives CDR1 SQVTM, CDR2 ANQGSEA. The CDR3 protein is CSVEARSETQYF. The CDR3 DNA follows: TGCAGCGTTGAGGCCCGGTCTGAGACCCAGTACTTC.

The rearrangement joins TRBV9 to TRBJ2-1; D is unresolved. V was pared by 0 bases and J by 7 bases, with 8 bases between. CDR3 length: 13 amino acids. Germline CDR1 is SGDLS and CDR2 is YYNGEE. Here the CDR3 DNA reads TGTGCCAGCAGCGTAGGTTTTCGAAATGAGCAGTTCTTC. Amino acids: CASSVGFRNEQFF.

This chain joins TRBV30 and TRBJ2-5; the D is unclear. This CDR3 is built from 13 residues. The V gene's germline CDR1 is GTSNPN and CDR2 SVGIG (reference sequence). The V and J ends lost 0 bases and 1 base respectively, with 6 bases between them. In DNA form, the CDR3 reads TGTGCCTGGAGTGTACAGAGCCAAGAGACCCAGTACTTC. It codes for CAWSVQSQETQYF.

V and J are TRBV30 and TRBJ1-1; TRBD1 aligns across 8 bases. CDR3 size: 14 residues. Looked up from germline, CDR1 is GTSNPN and CDR2 is SVGIG (reference sequence). V dropped 0 bases and J dropped 4; count of bases not matched to a gene: 4. CDR3 coding DNA: TGTGCCTGGAGTGTCAGGGGGCTAAGCACTGAAGCTTTCTTT. Encoded protein: CAWSVRGLSTEAFF.

The V and J genes are TRBV11-2 and TRBJ2-7, with D unclear. Germline loops: CDR1 SGHAT, CDR2 FQNNGV. The CDR3 runs to 11 residues. Trimming removed 3 bases from V and 7 bases from J, with 7 bases in between. In nucleotides, the CDR3 is TGTGCCAGCAGCTTGGGTCCGGAGCAGTACTTC. It codes for CASSLGPEQYF.